This is a list of T cell receptor beta chains from one sample in a study of blood T cell repertoires in COVID-19. The repertoire was sequenced with immunoSEQ multiplex PCR; TCRdb's copy has only in-frame clones and lacks some. The top ten clones hold around 2.3% of a sample with 230,000 or so clones, about 90% of them seen once. The source material was peripheral blood. These receptors were obtained from a woman aged 55-69 years with COVID-19, enrolled during active disease. The CDR3 runs from the conserved cysteine through the conserved F or W. Each record gives: clone size, D gene, J gene, V gene, CDR3 DNA, CDR3 protein. A D gene is named only where the DNA matches it firmly. Expanded clones are given a class, and other clones once, few, many or no size at all.

>few|TRBD2|TRBJ2-2|TRBV7-7
TGTGCTAGCAGCTTAGCGGCGGGGGTAAACACCGGGGAGCTGTTTTTT
CASSLAAGVNTGELFF
>NA|TRBD1|TRBJ1-5|TRBV15
TGTGCCACCAGCCTTTACAGGGGGCGTCAGCCCCAGCATTTT
CATSLYRGRQPQHF
>NA|NA|TRBJ2-2|TRBV18
TGTGCCAGCTCAAGATCTATTCAGGGGAACGGGGAGCTGTTTTTT
CASSRSIQGNGELFF
>NA|NA|TRBJ1-4|TRBV4-1
TGCGCCAGCAGCCAAACGGGGTTTGCTAATGAAAAACTGTTTTTT
CASSQTGFANEKLFF
>NA|TRBD1|TRBJ2-2|TRBV27
TGTGCCAGCAGCATGGACAGGGTGTCCGGGGAGCTGTTTTTT
CASSMDRVSGELFF
>few|TRBD1|TRBJ2-3|TRBV4-3
TGCGCCAGCAGCCAAGATAGGGGGCCGGGGACGCAGTATTTT
CASSQDRGPGTQYF
>NA|NA|TRBJ1-4|TRBV11-2
TGTGCCAGCAGCCATACCGCGGAACTGTTTTTT
CASSHTAELFF
>few|TRBD1|TRBJ1-2|TRBV30
TGTGCCTGGAGTGCCGGACAGGGTCATGGCTACACCTTC
CAWSAGQGHGYTF
>NA|NA|TRBJ1-2|TRBV19
TGTGCCAGTAGTATGGGCCAGTTTTCTAACTATGGCTACACCTTC
CASSMGQFSNYGYTF
>NA|NA|TRBJ2-7|TRBV2
TGTGCCAGCAGTGATAAGGCGGGGTTCTACGAGCAGTACTTC
CASSDKAGFYEQYF
>once|NA|TRBJ1-1|TRBV4-3
TGCGCCAGCAGCCAAGAAATTGGGCCCACGGGGGCTTTCTTT
CASSQEIGPTGAFF
>once|NA|TRBJ1-4|TRBV7-9
TGTGCCAGCAGCTTAGATCAGGTCCTTAATGAAAAACTGTTTTTT
CASSLDQVLNEKLFF
>NA|NA|TRBJ1-2|TRBV4-1
TGCGCCAGCAGCCAGGGACTCGGCTACACCTTC
CASSQGLGYTF
>NA|NA|TRBJ2-7|TRBV9
TGTGCCAGCAATGTCGGGGGAACTTCCTACGAGCAGTACTTC
CASNVGGTSYEQYF
>NA|TRBD1|TRBJ2-1|TRBV7-2
TGTGCCAGCAGCTTAGCCGGGACAGGGGTCTACTACAATGAGCAGTTCTTC
CASSLAGTGVYYNEQFF
>NA|NA|TRBJ1-3|TRBV30
TGTGCCTGGAGTGTAACAGGGGGAAACACCATATATTTT
CAWSVTGGNTIYF
>NA|TRBD1|TRBJ1-2|TRBV7-2
TGTGCCAGCAGCTGGAGACAGGGGGCAGATGGCTACACCTTC
CASSWRQGADGYTF
>NA|NA|TRBJ2-7|TRBV6-2/TRBV6-3
TGTGCCAGCAGTTCTCTAGCGAGAACCTACGAGCAGTACTTC
CASSSLARTYEQYF
>NA|TRBD2|TRBJ2-1|TRBV7-3
TGTGCCAGCAGCTTAAGGGGACTAGCGGGGGGGCCTGAGCAGTTCTTC
CASSLRGLAGGPEQFF
>NA|NA|TRBJ2-5|TRBV7-3
TGTGCCAGCAGCTTAGAAGAATGGGGCCCTAGAGAGACCCAGTACTTC
CASSLEEWGPRETQYF
>NA|NA|TRBJ1-1|TRBV11-2
TGTGCCAGCAGCTTTGGGCCGCGCACTGAAGCTTTCTTT
CASSFGPRTEAFF
>NA|TRBD1|TRBJ1-5|TRBV7-8
TGTGCCAGCAGCATCGACAGGGGGCAGCCCCAGCATTTT
CASSIDRGQPQHF
>once|NA|TRBJ1-3|TRBV7-2
TGTGCCAGCAGCCCGCAGGGGACACGACGCTCTGGAAACACCATATATTTT
CASSPQGTRRSGNTIYF
>NA|TRBD2|TRBJ2-4|TRBV6-6
TGTGCCAGCAGTAGGCTAGCGGAAAACATTCAGTACTTC
CASSRLAENIQYF